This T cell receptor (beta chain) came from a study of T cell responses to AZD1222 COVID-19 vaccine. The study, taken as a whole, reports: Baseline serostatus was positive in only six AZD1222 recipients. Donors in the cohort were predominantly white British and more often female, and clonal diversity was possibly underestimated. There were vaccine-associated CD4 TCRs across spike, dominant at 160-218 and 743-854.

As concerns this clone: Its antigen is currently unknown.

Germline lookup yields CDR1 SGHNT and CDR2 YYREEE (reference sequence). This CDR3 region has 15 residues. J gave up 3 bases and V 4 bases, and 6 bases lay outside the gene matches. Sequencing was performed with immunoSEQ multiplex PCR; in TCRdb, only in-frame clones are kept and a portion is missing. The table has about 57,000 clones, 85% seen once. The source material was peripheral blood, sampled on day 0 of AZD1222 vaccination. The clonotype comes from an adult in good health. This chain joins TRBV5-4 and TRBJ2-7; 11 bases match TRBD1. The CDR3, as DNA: TGTGCCAGCAGCCTCCCGGGACAGGGGGTCTACGAGCAGTACTTC. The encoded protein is CASSLPGQGVYEQYF. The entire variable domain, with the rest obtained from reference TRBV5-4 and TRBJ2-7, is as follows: ETGVTQSPTHLIKTRGQQVTLRCSSQSGHNTVSWYQQALGQGPQFIFQYYREEENGRGNFPPRFSGLQFPNYSSELNVNALELDDSALYLCASSLPGQGVYEQYFGPGTRLTVT.